The 16 T cell receptor beta chains below were found in one sample sequenced in a study of tumor-infiltrating lymphocytes in localized non-small cell lung cancer. The table came from immunoSEQ multiplex PCR; TCRdb's copy has only in-frame clones and leaves some out. The data hold 9,500 to 15,000 clones, with approximately 70% observed a single time. The sequenced sample consisted of uninvolved lung tissue not adjacent to the tumor. The receptors come from a human donor with non-small cell lung cancer.

The chain links TRBV7-2 to TRBJ2-5; tentative D call: TRBD2 (5 bases). In germline, CDR1 is SGHTA, CDR2 FQGNSA. The CDR3 has 14 residues. Trimming cost V 3 bases and J 3 bases, with 11 bases left between them. CDR3 coding DNA: TGTGCCAGCAGCTTGATGGTCGGGAAAGAGACCCAGTACTTC. Protein product: CASSLMVGKETQYF.

This clone was observed a handful of times. This sequence joins TRBV19 and TRBJ1-1; D unresolved. In germline, CDR1 is LNHDA, CDR2 SQIVND (reference sequence). The CDR3 has 13 amino acids. V gave up 10 bases and J gave up 3 bases, with 15 bases separating them. CDR3: CATRSGIYTEAFF. The DNA of the CDR3 is TGTGCCACCCGGTCGGGGATCTACACTGAAGCTTTCTTT.

The chain employs TRBV7-2 and TRBJ2-1, with 7 positions matching TRBD2. Trimming at V came to 4 bases and at J to 10 bases, leaving 10 bases not matched to a gene. The CDR3 spans 14 residues. Looked up from germline, CDR1 is SGHTA and CDR2 is FQGNSA. The DNA for the CDR3 is TGTGCCAGCAGCTACGCTAGCGGATCCTGGGAGCAGTTCTTC. It specifies CASSYASGSWEQFF.

The CDR3 loop is CASSNGQNYSPLHF. In DNA form, the CDR3 reads TGTGCCAGCAGTAACGGACAGAACTATTCACCCCTCCACTTT. The chain employs TRBV6-5 and TRBJ1-6, with a tentative D call TRBD1 (6 bases). The CDR3 is 14 residues long. The ends were cut back, 5 bases at V and 8 bases at J, with 13 bases in the middle. CDR1 and CDR2 from the germline V gene are MNHEY and SVGAGI.

The chain links TRBV19 to TRBJ2-2; TRBD1 aligns across 8 bases. The CDR3 is 15 residues long. From germline, CDR1 is LNHDA and CDR2 SQIVND (reference sequence). Trimming cost V 7 bases and J 1 base; bases outside gene matches: 5. This CDR3 is CASTPGTGNTGELFF. As DNA, the CDR3 is TGTGCCAGTACCCCCGGGACAGGGAACACCGGGGAGCTGTTTTTT.

V and J are TRBV27 and TRBJ2-2, with no clear D. Trimming took 4 bases from V and 2 from J, leaving 5 bases between them. Germline V gene data show CDR1 as MNHEY and CDR2 as SMNVEV (reference sequence). The CDR3 totals 13 residues. In DNA form, the CDR3 reads TGTGCCAGCAGTTACGACAACACCGGGGAGCTGTTTTTT. Encoded protein: CASSYDNTGELFF.

This clone appeared a few times. The chain combines TRBV9 with TRBJ2-2, with D unclear. CDR1 SGDLS and CDR2 YYNGEE come from the germline V gene. The CDR3 is made up of 18 amino acids. V was clipped by 4 bases and J by 2 bases, with 21 bases between them. Written as DNA, the CDR3 is TGTGCCAGCAGCCGACTTCAAGGGTTACAATTTAACACCGGGGAGCTGTTTTTT. Its translation: CASSRLQGLQFNTGELFF. The whole variable domain, remainder taken from reference TRBV9 and TRBJ2-2, is DSGVTQTPKHLITATGQRVTLRCSPRSGDLSVYWYQQSLDQGLQFLIQYYNGEERAKGNILERFSAQQFPDLHSELNLSSLELGDSALYFCASSRLQGLQFNTGELFFGEGSRLTVL.

This chain uses TRBV15 with TRBJ1-3; D might be TRBD1 (5 bases). Germline V gene lookup returns CDR1 LNHNV and CDR2 YYDKDF (reference sequence). The CDR3 is made up of 16 amino acids. Trimming took 0 bases from V and 2 from J, leaving 11 bases between them. The CDR3 sequence: CATSRDLAGPGNTIYF. The CDR3 region has the DNA TGTGCCACCAGCAGAGATCTGGCGGGGCCTGGAAACACCATATATTTT.

This clone appeared a single time. V gene TRBV13 combines with J gene TRBJ2-7; 12 nucleotides line up with TRBD2. V shed 4 bases and J 7 bases; nucleotides not matched to a gene: 5. The CDR3 is 14 residues long. Germline lookup yields CDR1 PRHDT and CDR2 FYEKMQ (reference sequence). The DNA of the CDR3 is TGTGCCAGCAGCTCTCTAGCGGGGGGGCTAGAGCAGTACTTC. Residues: CASSSLAGGLEQYF.

J is TRBJ2-7 and V is TRBV6-6; 8 bases agree with TRBD1. J lost 6 bases, V lost 6 bases, and 10 bases had no gene match. CDR1 is MNHNY, CDR2 SVGAGI, per germline (reference sequence). The CDR3 extends over 14 amino acids. The DNA of the CDR3 is TGTGCCAGCAGCCACCGTGACAGGGGTGCCGAGCAGTACTTC. This sequence encodes CASSHRDRGAEQYF.

The chain has TRBV5-1 and TRBJ1-2, with 8 bases fitting TRBD1. This CDR3 spans 15 amino acids. Germline-derived CDR1 and CDR2 are SGHRS and YFSETQ. The V and J ends lost 0 bases and 4 bases, in that order; junction bases with no gene match: 5. This chain's CDR3 is CASSLGQGITYGYTF. The CDR3 DNA is TGCGCCAGCAGCTTGGGACAGGGGATTACCTATGGCTACACCTTC.

The gene calls are TRBV11-2 and TRBJ2-7; possible D gene TRBD1, 6 bases. Germline V gene sequence: CDR1 SGHAT, CDR2 FQNNGV. The CDR3 runs 16 residues. Trimming took 1 base from V and 0 from J, leaving 13 bases between them. The CDR3 sequence is CASSLVWDKYSYEQYF. DNA for the CDR3: TGTGCCAGCAGCTTAGTATGGGACAAATACTCCTACGAGCAGTACTTC.

The V call is TRBV9, the J call TRBJ2-1, with D possibly being TRBD1 (5 bases). The CDR3 covers 15 residues. Germline CDR1 SGDLS, CDR2 YYNGEE. Trimming took off 2 bases at V and 1 base at J, with 10 bases between the two ends. The CDR3 DNA sequence: TGTGCCAGCAGCGTCAGGGTGGAGTCCTACAATGAGCAGTTCTTC. Protein: CASSVRVESYNEQFF. The variable domain in full, completed from reference TRBV9 and TRBJ2-1, reads DSGVTQTPKHLITATGQRVTLRCSPRSGDLSVYWYQQSLDQGLQFLIQYYNGEERAKGNILERFSAQQFPDLHSELNLSSLELGDSALYFCASSVRVESYNEQFFGPGTRLTVL.

This clone was observed a handful of times. This rearrangement joins TRBV28 to TRBJ2-1; D is possibly TRBD2 (6 bases). The CDR3 length is 16 residues. Germline lookup yields CDR1 MDHEN and CDR2 SYDVKM. The V gene lost 4 bases and the J gene lost 5 bases, with 18 bases spanning the gap. CDR3 sequence (DNA): TGTGCCAGCAGTTCTCGCCTAGCGTATAAGAACAATGAGCAGTTCTTC. Its translation is CASSSRLAYKNNEQFF.

The chain uses TRBV7-7 and TRBJ2-3, with 11 bases aligning to TRBD2. Germline V gene data show CDR1 as SSHAT and CDR2 as FNYEAQ (reference sequence). The CDR3 covers 17 residues. Trimming removed 5 bases from V and 3 bases from J; junction bases left unmatched: 10. For the CDR3, the DNA is TGTGCCAGCAGCCCGGATAGCGGGGGGGCCTTTACAGATACGCAGTATTTT. Translated: CASSPDSGGAFTDTQYF.

The chain uses TRBV7-9 and TRBJ1-1, with no clear D. The germline V gene encodes CDR1 SEHNR and CDR2 FQNEAQ (reference sequence). The CDR3 covers 18 residues. V lost 1 base and J lost 0, with 18 bases in between. The CDR3 reads CASSLVIGESVMNTEAFF. For the CDR3, the DNA is TGTGCCAGCAGCTTAGTAATCGGTGAGTCCGTAATGAACACTGAAGCTTTCTTT.